This record looks at one T cell receptor beta chain sequence and its context. The sample originates from a study of OX40 agonist ivuxolimab in advanced cancers. Assay: immunoSEQ multiplex PCR; the TCRdb copy retains only in-frame clones and omits some. The sample includes more than 85,000 clones, around 90% seen only once; the top ten take 0.25% to 0.35%. The germline V gene encodes CDR1 SGHTS and CDR2 YDEGEE. The CDR3 is made up of 15 amino acids. V lost 0 bases to trimming and J lost 7 bases; unmatched junction nucleotides: 2. This receptor was identified in an adult with an advanced solid tumor such as melanoma, head and neck, liver or kidney cancer. Specimen: CD4+ or CD8+ T cells sorted from blood, collected in a trial of the OX40 agonist ivuxolimab. The rearrangement joins TRBV5-8 to TRBJ2-1; 12 bases line up with TRBD2. This chain's CDR3 is CASSLGLAGDNEQFF. As DNA, the CDR3 is TGTGCCAGCAGCTTGGGACTAGCGGGAGATAATGAGCAGTTCTTC.